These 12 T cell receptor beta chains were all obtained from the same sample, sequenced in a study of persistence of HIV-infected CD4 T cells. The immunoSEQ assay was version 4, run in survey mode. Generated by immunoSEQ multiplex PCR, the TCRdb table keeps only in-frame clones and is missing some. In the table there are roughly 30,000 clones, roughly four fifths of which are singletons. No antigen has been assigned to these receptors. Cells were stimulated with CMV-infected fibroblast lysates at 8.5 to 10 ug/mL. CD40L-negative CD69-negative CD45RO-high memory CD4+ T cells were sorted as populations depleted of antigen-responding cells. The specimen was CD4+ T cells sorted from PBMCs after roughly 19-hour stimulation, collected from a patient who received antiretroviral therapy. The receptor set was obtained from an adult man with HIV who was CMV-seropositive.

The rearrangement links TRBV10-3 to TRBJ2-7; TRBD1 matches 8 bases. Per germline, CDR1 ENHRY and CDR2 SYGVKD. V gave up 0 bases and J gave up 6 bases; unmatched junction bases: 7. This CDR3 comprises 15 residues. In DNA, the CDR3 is TGTGCCATCAGTGAGTCGACAGGGGTCCGGGGCGAGCAGTACTTC. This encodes CAISESTGVRGEQYF.

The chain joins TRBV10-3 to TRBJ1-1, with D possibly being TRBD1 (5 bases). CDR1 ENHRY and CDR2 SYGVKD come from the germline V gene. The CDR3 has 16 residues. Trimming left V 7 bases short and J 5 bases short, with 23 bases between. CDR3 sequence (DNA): TGTGCCATCACCTGGGGGGACGGGAAAATGGGGACTGAAGCTTTCTTT. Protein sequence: CAITWGDGKMGTEAFF.

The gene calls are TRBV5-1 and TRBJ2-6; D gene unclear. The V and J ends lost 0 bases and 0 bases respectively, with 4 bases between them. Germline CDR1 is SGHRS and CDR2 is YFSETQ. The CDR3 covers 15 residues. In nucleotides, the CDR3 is TGCGCCAGCAGCTTGGTAGCCTCTGGGGCCAACGTCCTGACTTTC. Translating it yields CASSLVASGANVLTF.

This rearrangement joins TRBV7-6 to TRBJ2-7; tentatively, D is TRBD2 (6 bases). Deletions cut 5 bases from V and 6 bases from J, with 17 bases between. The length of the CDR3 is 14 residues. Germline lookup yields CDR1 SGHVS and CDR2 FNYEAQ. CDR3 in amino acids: CASSPYSTGSEQYF. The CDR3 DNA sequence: TGTGCCAGCAGCCCTTACTCCACCGGGAGCGAGCAGTACTTC.

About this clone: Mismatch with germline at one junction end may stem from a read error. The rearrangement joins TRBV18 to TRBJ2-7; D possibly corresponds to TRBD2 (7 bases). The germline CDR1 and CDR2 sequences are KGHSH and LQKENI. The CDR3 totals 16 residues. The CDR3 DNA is TGTGCCAGCTCACCCCCATCGCGGGGGCGATCCTCCGAGCAGTACTTC. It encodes CASSPPSRGRSSEQYF.

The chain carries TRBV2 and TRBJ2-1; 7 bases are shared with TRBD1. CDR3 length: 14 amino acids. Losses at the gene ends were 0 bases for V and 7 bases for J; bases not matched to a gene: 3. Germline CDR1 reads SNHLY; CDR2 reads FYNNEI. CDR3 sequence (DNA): TGTGCCAGCAGTGAAGCGCGACAGGGTAATGAGCAGTTCTTC. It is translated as CASSEARQGNEQFF.

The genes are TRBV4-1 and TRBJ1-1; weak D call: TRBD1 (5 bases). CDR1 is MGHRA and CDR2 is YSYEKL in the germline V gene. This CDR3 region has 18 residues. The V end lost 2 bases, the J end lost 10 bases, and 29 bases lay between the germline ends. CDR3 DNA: TGCGCCAGCAGCCAATCGAGAGTCCAAAGGGGCCGCGCTCATGCAGCTTTCTTT. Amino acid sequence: CASSQSRVQRGRAHAAFF.

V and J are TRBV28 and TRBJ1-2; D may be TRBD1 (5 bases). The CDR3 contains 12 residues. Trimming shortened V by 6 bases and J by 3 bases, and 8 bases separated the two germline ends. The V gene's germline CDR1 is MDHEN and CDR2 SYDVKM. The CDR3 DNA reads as TGTGCCAGCAGCGGGGGGGACTATGGCTACACCTTC. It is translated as CASSGGDYGYTF.

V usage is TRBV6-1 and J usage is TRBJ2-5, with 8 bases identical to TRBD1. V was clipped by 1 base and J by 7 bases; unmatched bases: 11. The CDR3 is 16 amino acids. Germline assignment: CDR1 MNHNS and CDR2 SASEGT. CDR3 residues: CASSEVQGGGAGTQYF. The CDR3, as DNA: TGTGCCAGCAGTGAAGTACAGGGGGGAGGTGCCGGGACCCAGTACTTC.

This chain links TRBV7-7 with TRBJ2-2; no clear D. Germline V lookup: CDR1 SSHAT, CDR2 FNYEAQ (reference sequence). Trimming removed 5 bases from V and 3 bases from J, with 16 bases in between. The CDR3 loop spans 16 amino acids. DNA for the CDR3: TGTGCCAGCAGCCCGCGACAAGCCCTCCACACCGGGGAGCTGTTTTTT. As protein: CASSPRQALHTGELFF.

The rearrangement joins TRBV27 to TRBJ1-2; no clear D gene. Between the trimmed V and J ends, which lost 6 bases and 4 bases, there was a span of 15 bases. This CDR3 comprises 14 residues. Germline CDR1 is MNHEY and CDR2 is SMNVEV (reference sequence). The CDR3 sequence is CASRSPIRGYGYTF. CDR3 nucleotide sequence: TGTGCCAGCAGATCGCCAATCCGCGGCTATGGCTACACCTTC.

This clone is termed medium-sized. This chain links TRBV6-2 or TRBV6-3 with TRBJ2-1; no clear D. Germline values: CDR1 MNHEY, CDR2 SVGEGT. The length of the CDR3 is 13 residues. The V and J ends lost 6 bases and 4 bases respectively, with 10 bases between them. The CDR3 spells CASSLADYNEQFF. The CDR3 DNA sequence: TGTGCCAGCAGCCTCGCCGATTACAATGAGCAGTTCTTC.